This T cell receptor beta chain was sequenced during a study of shared clonotypes between healthy human individuals (dated by TCRdb to 2020 to 2022). The study in broad terms: A couple of women and a few men aged 18 to 49 years were included in the cohort. Per donor, three plates each were used for CD4 naive and CD4 memory, two for CD8 naive, and one for CD8 memory. The study deeply sequenced blood TCR repertoires of about five healthy adults to estimate repertoire size and the extent of clonotype sharing between individuals. Libraries were prepared and TCR repertoires were sequenced by different laboratories using diverse techniques, in order to increase sequencing depth and limit assay-specific biases. Per donor, leukapheresis produced somewhere between about 0.94 and 9 billion PBMCs. Paper-wide results and their limitations: The genetic and exposure-history diversity represented was limited by the small number of donors. Even with the large sequencing depth, rarefaction of the sorted-subset datasets indicated that sequencing was incomplete. When several donors were compared, the shared fraction of clonotypes was approximately 5% for naive CD4, around 3.6% for naive CD8, roughly 2.5% for memory CD4, and 0.4% for memory CD8. Pairwise subsampling indicated that sequencing depth was expected to affect the degree of clonotype sharing among donors. Higher generation probabilities were observed for clonotypes shared by all four sorted-subset donors than for non-shared clonotypes. Sampling was limited to blood, and TCR repertoires in tissue likely differ from TCR repertoires in blood. Larger estimated clonotype richness was generally found for naive subsets than for memory subsets.

The CDR3 measures 14 amino acids from cysteine to phenylalanine. Solely the CDR3 DNA is kept, with 42 bases framed from the first base. The germline V gene (reference sequence) provides CDR1 MNHNY and CDR2 SVGAGI. Here V drops 4 bases and J drops 4 bases, and the junction holds 6 bases not matched to any gene. TCR CDR3 regions were amplified from genomic DNA by multiplex PCR using the deep immunoSEQ assay. Extracted genomic DNA from each cell subset was spread evenly across all wells of several immunoSEQ 96-well plates, with each plate serving as a replicate. For sorted subsets, each replicate PCR was loaded with around 220 ng genomic DNA, equivalent to about 30,000 T cell genomes. Purified libraries were measured with a Qubit 3.0 fluorometer, size-checked on a Bioanalyzer 2100, and measured again with the KAPA Library Quantification kit. A separate single-read 150-cycle Illumina NextSeq 550 flow cell was used to sequence each immunoSEQ 96-well plate. In the source study's methods: The immunoSEQ output contained only junctional sequences without quality scores, so filtering could not match that applied to full-length reads. Sequences were annotated with PyIR, a Python wrapper for IgBLAST v1.9, and V/J genes and CDR3 were assigned using IMGT germline references. Any read was removed if the V/J assignment was weak (E-value above 1e-6), the CDR3 was missing, or the read contained stop codons, out-of-frame junctions, or ambiguous translated residues. V3J clonotypes were defined as sequences sharing an identical inferred V gene, J gene, and CDR3 amino acid sequence. Percentage overlap between repertoires was calculated by dividing the number of shared unique clonotypes by the size of the smaller repertoire. Three approaches were used to assess repertoire richness: RTK rarefaction, the Chao1 estimator, and Recon v2.1 estimates of unobserved clonotypes. OLGA was used to compute generation probabilities for all TCRbeta clonotypes that the gDNA method yielded from a handful of donors. TCRdb provides this immuneACCESS table in a form limited to in-frame rearrangements. Some clones are lacking; in checked studies, under half of them reflect an unresolved V gene, and why the rest are absent is not known. V, J and clone size derive from that table, while D and trimming were established from the DNA sequence. For this sample there are hundreds of thousands of clones; 85% to 95% appear just once. The top ten constitute about 0.11% of the sample.

CD8 naive samples were obtained by positive selection for CCR7 among CD45RO-negative cells, yielding a CD45RA+CCR7+ population from which TemRA cells were excluded. The donors were healthy, HIV-negative adults with no recently reported acute infections or vaccinations. Every donor was a Caucasian adult living in Nashville, Tennessee, USA. After blood collection by leukapheresis, PBMCs were isolated using Ficoll-Histopaque density gradient centrifugation and then cryopreserved in the vapor phase of liquid nitrogen. Analytical flow cytometry was used to check the purity and quantity of every magnetically sorted T cell population. Each sorted fraction had its genomic DNA isolated and then quantified by UV absorbance on a Nanodrop 2000c. A note on this clone: What this receptor recognizes is not known. Per-base qualities were not stored, and no clone one base away is much larger.

The sample comprised naive CD8+ T cells sorted from blood. The cell subset or site label corresponds to: CD45RA+CCR7+. This sequence was found in a woman aged 25 to 39 in good health. This sequence uses TRBV6-6 and TRBJ2-7; 8 bases in the junction line up with TRBD1. The CDR3 loop reads CASSWGTGHYEQYF. The nucleotide sequence reads as follows: TGTGCCAGCAGTTGGGGGACAGGCCATTACGAGCAGTACTTC.